The 5 T cell receptor beta chains in this list originate from one sample, sequenced in a study of T cell responses to AZD1222 COVID-19 vaccine. This table comes from immunoSEQ multiplex PCR, and its TCRdb copy is limited to in-frame clones, with some not included. The data contain approximately 100,000 clones, 88% of them singletons. The sample here was peripheral blood, taken on day 0 of MenACWY control vaccination. The receptor set was obtained from an adult in good health.

This rearrangement joins TRBV6-1 to TRBJ1-2; 8 bases fit TRBD1. Germline V gives CDR1 MNHNS, CDR2 SASEGT. V lost 3 bases, J lost 3 bases, and 9 bases stayed unmatched. The CDR3 is 16 amino acids. The CDR3 region is CASSEGGQGAHYGYTF. DNA for the CDR3: TGTGCCAGCAGTGAGGGGGGGCAGGGGGCTCACTATGGCTACACCTTC.

The rearrangement joins TRBV28 to TRBJ2-7; D gene uncertain. Trimming cost V 6 bases and J 2 bases, with 11 bases left between them. Germline V CDR1 and CDR2: MDHEN, SYDVKM. The CDR3 length is 13 residues. The CDR3, as DNA: TGTGCCAGCAGGAGAGACGGACCCTACGAGCAGTACTTC. Translating it yields CASRRDGPYEQYF.

The chain recombines TRBV5-1 with TRBJ2-3; 8 nucleotides line up with TRBD2. Germline assignment: CDR1 SGHRS and CDR2 YFSETQ. There are 13 residues in the CDR3. V gave up 1 base and J gave up 8 bases; unmatched junction bases: 3. The chain's CDR3 is CASSLTGLATQYF. The CDR3 region has the DNA TGCGCCAGCAGCTTGACCGGACTAGCTACGCAGTATTTT.

This clone was seen a single time. The chain recombines TRBV14 with TRBJ1-2; tentatively, D is TRBD1 (5 bases). From germline, CDR1 is SGHDN and CDR2 FVKESK. The CDR3 consists of 18 residues. Trimming cost V 1 base and J 3 bases, with 21 bases left between them. Written as DNA, the CDR3 is TGTGCCAGCAGCCAAGGGTCCTCCGGGACGAGCAATGACTATGGCTACACCTTC. It codes for CASSQGSSGTSNDYGYTF.

V gene TRBV6-5 combines with J gene TRBJ2-1, with 9 positions matching TRBD2. V lost 3 bases to trimming and J lost 6 bases; unmatched junction nucleotides: 9. This CDR3 is built from 16 residues. Germline assignment: CDR1 MNHEY and CDR2 SVGAGI. The CDR3 region is CASSYVSSGDGNEQFF. The CDR3 coding sequence is TGTGCCAGCAGTTATGTTTCTAGCGGGGATGGCAATGAGCAGTTCTTC.